What follows are 23 T cell receptor beta chains derived from one specimen sequenced in a study of vaccination effects on CD4 cells after COVID-19. Some clones are missing from TCRdb's copy, which holds only in-frame ones; the method was immunoSEQ multiplex PCR. The sample contains roughly 63,000 clones, about 80% of which appear only once. Sequencing was preceded by expansion of antigen-specific CD4+ T cells with viral peptide pools in the ViraFEST assay. Culturing for around eleven days preceded CD4+ T cell isolation. The healthy vaccine recipients, who had no prior SARS-CoV-2 infection, showed negative nucleocapsid antibodies. Their antigens are not known. Here the sequenced sample was CD4+ T cells from PBMCs cultured with SARS-CoV-2 spike peptides, taken before COVID-19 vaccination. The receptor source for this set is a human donor who received a COVID-19 vaccine.

The J gene is TRBJ2-3, the V gene TRBV24-1; no definite D call. The germline V gene encodes CDR1 KGHDR and CDR2 SFDVKD. V lost 4 bases and J 2 bases, leaving 6 bases between the germline ends. This CDR3 comprises 13 residues. CDR3 residues: CATSDPLTDTQYF. The DNA of the CDR3 is TGTGCCACCAGTGACCCGCTCACAGATACGCAGTATTTT.

This clone has only a few counts. V and J are TRBV7-2 and TRBJ2-2, with D perhaps matching TRBD2 (5 bases). V shed 6 bases and J shed 4 bases, with 12 bases lying between them. Germline-derived CDR1 and CDR2 are SGHTA and FQGNSA. This CDR3 comprises 14 residues. The CDR3 bases are TGTGCCAGCAGTCCAAACCTAGCCACCGGGGAGCTGTTTTTT. Encoded protein: CASSPNLATGELFF.

The chain joins TRBV5-1 to TRBJ2-1; D is undetermined. The length of the CDR3 is 14 residues. Germline V gene lookup returns CDR1 SGHRS and CDR2 YFSETQ. Between the trimmed V and J ends, which lost 4 bases and 4 bases, there was a span of 12 bases. CDR3 coding DNA: TGCGCCAGCAGCGTGGACGGGCGATACAATGAGCAGTTCTTC. Amino acids: CASSVDGRYNEQFF.

The chain couples TRBV5-1 to TRBJ2-5, with D unclear. CDR1 and CDR2 from the germline V gene are SGHRS and YFSETQ. V lost 1 base to trimming and J lost 5 bases, with 6 bases between them. The CDR3 is made up of 12 amino acids. The CDR3 sequence: CASSLIGETQYF. The CDR3 bases are TGCGCCAGCAGCTTGATTGGGGAGACCCAGTACTTC.

DNA for the CDR3: TGCAGTGCTAGTGGGCAGGGCTATGGCTACACCTTC. The encoded protein is CSASGQGYGYTF. The chain couples TRBV20-1 to TRBJ1-2; D is perhaps TRBD1 (5 bases). Trimming removed 3 bases from V and 4 bases from J, with 9 bases in between. From germline, CDR1 is DFQATT and CDR2 SNEGSKA (reference sequence). The CDR3 sequence is 12 residues long.

The chain combines TRBV7-3 with TRBJ2-3; 11 nucleotides match TRBD2. The CDR3 has 17 amino acids. Germline V lookup: CDR1 SGHTA, CDR2 FQGTGA. V lost 4 bases to trimming and J lost 5 bases; unmatched junction nucleotides: 11. The CDR3 sequence: CASSSNPGLAVEDTQYF. As DNA, the CDR3 is TGTGCCAGCAGCTCAAACCCGGGACTAGCGGTGGAAGATACGCAGTATTTT.

This clone was picked up a small number of times. V and J are TRBV30 and TRBJ1-6, with D possibly matching TRBD1 (5 bases). Germline-derived CDR1 and CDR2 are GTSNPN and SVGIG (reference sequence). The CDR3 totals 15 residues. The V end was cut by 5 bases, the J end by 7 bases, with 18 bases between. The CDR3 spells CAWGPPDSLNSPLHF. CDR3 DNA sequence: TGTGCCTGGGGGCCCCCCGACAGCCTGAATTCACCCCTCCACTTT.

This clone was observed once. The chain links TRBV19 to TRBJ2-3; either TRBD1 or TRBD2 may supply D (5 bases each). CDR1 and CDR2 (germline): LNHDA, SQIVND (reference sequence). V was pared by 2 bases and J by 8 bases, with 11 bases between. The CDR3 contains 13 residues. CDR3 residues: CASSISGDGTQYF. As DNA, the CDR3 is TGTGCCAGTAGTATATCTGGGGACGGTACGCAGTATTTT. Full variable domain (remainder filled in from reference TRBV19 and TRBJ2-3): DGGITQSPKYLFRKEGQNVTLSCEQNLNHDAMYWYRQDPGQGLRLIYYSQIVNDFQKGDIAEGYSVSREKKESFPLTVTSAQKNPTAFYLCASSISGDGTQYFGPGTRLTVL.

The sample holds one count of this clone. This sequence joins TRBV6-5 and TRBJ2-3; maybe TRBD2 (5 bases). The V and J ends lost 7 bases and 1 base respectively, with 15 bases between them. The CDR3 is made up of 15 amino acids. Germline V gives CDR1 MNHEY, CDR2 SVGAGI. CDR3 nucleotide sequence: TGTGCCAGCACCTCCCCTGGTAGCGGCACAGATACGCAGTATTTT. This gives the protein CASTSPGSGTDTQYF.

The rearrangement links TRBV7-2 to TRBJ2-6; 9 bases map to TRBD2. The CDR3 runs 17 residues. Germline CDR1 is SGHTA and CDR2 is FQGNSA. Germline trimming cut 1 base from V and 0 bases from J; bases unmatched to any gene: 1. This CDR3 is CASSLDSGGSGANVLTF. CDR3 DNA sequence: TGTGCCAGCAGCTTAGATAGCGGGGGCTCTGGGGCCAACGTCCTGACTTTC.

J is TRBJ1-1 and V is TRBV29-1; 7 bases are a match to TRBD1. Per the germline V gene, CDR1 is SQVTM and CDR2 is ANQGSEA. J gave up 1 base and V 7 bases, and 3 bases lay outside the gene matches. The CDR3 contains 12 residues. CDR3 sequence: CSANRGNTEAFF. The DNA for the CDR3 is TGCAGCGCCAACAGGGGGAACACTGAAGCTTTCTTT.

The chain employs TRBV2 and TRBJ1-5, with 7 bases fitting TRBD1. The junction had 6 bases not matched to a gene; V was cut back by 6 bases and J by 1 base. CDR1 and CDR2 (germline): SNHLY, FYNNEI. The CDR3 length is 15 residues. The CDR3, as DNA: TGTGCCAGCAGACCACAGGGGTTCAGCAATCAGCCCCAGCATTTT. This sequence encodes CASRPQGFSNQPQHF.

V gene TRBV7-2 combines with J gene TRBJ2-7; possible D gene TRBD1, 6 bases. CDR1 and CDR2 (germline): SGHTA, FQGNSA. V was clipped by 5 bases and J by 0 bases, with 11 bases between them. The CDR3 is made up of 14 amino acids. DNA for the CDR3: TGTGCCAGCAGCGGGGGCGGTAGCTCCTACGAGCAGTACGTC. This gives the protein CASSGGGSSYEQYV.

The V and J genes are TRBV10-3 and TRBJ2-3; 11 positions agree with TRBD2. V lost 4 bases, J lost 4 bases, and 1 base stayed unmatched. Germline lookup yields CDR1 ENHRY and CDR2 SYGVKD. This CDR3 region has 14 residues. In DNA form, the CDR3 reads TGTGCCATCAGTGGGACTAGCGGGTCAGATACGCAGTATTTT. Protein: CAISGTSGSDTQYF.

The chain recombines TRBV5-1 with TRBJ2-5; D is unresolved. Germline CDR1 SGHRS, CDR2 YFSETQ. This CDR3 has 13 residues. Trimming removed 0 bases from V and 1 base from J, with 4 bases in between. Here the CDR3 reads CASSLGSQETQYF. The CDR3 nucleotides are TGCGCCAGCAGCTTGGGAAGCCAAGAGACCCAGTACTTC.

The table lists this clone with a few counts. The CDR3 coding sequence is TGCGCCAGCAGTGAGTCGACGGGGGGTAAGACCCAGTACTTC. This codes for CASSESTGGKTQYF. This chain uses TRBV10-1 with TRBJ2-5, with 7 bases matching TRBD2. Trimming cost V 0 bases and J 6 bases; bases outside gene matches: 4. Per germline, CDR1 WNHNN and CDR2 SYGVQD (reference sequence). The CDR3 consists of 14 residues.

The chain combines TRBV11-2 with TRBJ2-5; D is perhaps TRBD1 (6 bases). Trimming stripped 4 bases from V and 2 bases from J, with 8 bases between. The CDR3 contains 13 residues. Germline lookup yields CDR1 SGHAT and CDR2 FQNNGV. Here the CDR3 DNA reads TGTGCCAGCAGCTCGGACAGACAAGAGACCCAGTACTTC. It codes for CASSSDRQETQYF.

This chain joins TRBV6-2 or TRBV6-3 and TRBJ1-6, with D maybe TRBD1 (6 bases). V shed 5 bases and J shed 17 bases, with 19 bases lying between them. Per the germline V gene, CDR1 is MNHEY and CDR2 is SVGEGT. The CDR3 is 13 residues long. CDR3 sequence: CASSPPFRGGIHF. The CDR3 DNA sequence: TGTGCCAGCAGTCCCCCATTCAGAGGGGGGATCCACTTT.

The gene calls are TRBV18 and TRBJ2-5; maybe TRBD1 (6 bases). The CDR3 runs 17 residues. Germline lookup yields CDR1 KGHSH and CDR2 LQKENI. Trimming removed 4 bases at V and 4 bases at J, with 22 bases between. The CDR3: CASSHDKSGPQGETQYF. CDR3 bases: TGTGCCAGCTCACATGATAAATCCGGGCCACAGGGAGAGACCCAGTACTTC.

The chain combines TRBV10-3 with TRBJ2-7; unclear D gene. The CDR3 totals 13 residues. Between the trimmed V and J ends, which lost 2 bases and 4 bases, there was a span of 9 bases. The V gene's germline CDR1 is ENHRY and CDR2 SYGVKD. The CDR3: CAISEAPAYEQYV. In DNA form, the CDR3 reads TGTGCCATCAGTGAGGCCCCCGCTTACGAGCAGTACGTC.

V usage is TRBV11-2 and J usage is TRBJ1-1; 8 nucleotides agree with TRBD1. Losses at the gene ends were 5 bases for V and 5 bases for J; bases not matched to a gene: 13. Germline V lookup: CDR1 SGHAT, CDR2 FQNNGV. The CDR3 is 16 residues long. CDR3 protein: CASSPRTGNLFTEAFF. The CDR3 DNA reads as TGTGCCAGCAGCCCACGGACAGGGAATCTTTTTACTGAAGCTTTCTTT.

CDR3 amino acids: CASSFRQGGRETQYF. For the CDR3, the DNA is TGTGCCAGCAGTTTTAGACAGGGGGGACGAGAGACCCAGTACTTC. V usage is TRBV28 and J usage is TRBJ2-5; 9 positions match TRBD1. V dropped 3 bases and J dropped 4; count of bases not matched to a gene: 6. In germline, CDR1 is MDHEN, CDR2 SYDVKM. The CDR3 spans 15 residues.

This rearrangement joins TRBV3-1 (or the pseudogene TRBV3-2) to TRBJ2-3; D remains ambiguous. V shed 0 bases and J shed 5 bases, with 12 bases lying between them. Germline-derived CDR1 and CDR2 are LGHDT and YNNKEL (reference sequence). The CDR3 is made up of 15 amino acids. The CDR3 region is CASSQEEVVRDTQYF. CDR3 nucleotide sequence: TGTGCCAGCAGCCAAGAAGAAGTGGTTAGAGATACGCAGTATTTT.